These T cell receptor beta chains were read from a single sample in a study of CD8+CD57+ T cells in acquired aplastic anemia. TCRdb redid the calling of the reads with MiXCR, one entry per CDR3 protein. Of 250,000 to 350,000 distinct CDR3 sequences in the sample, 56% were seen once. Specimen: sorted CD4+, CD8+, or CD8+CD57+ T cells (not recorded which) from PBMCs. The source is a human donor with aplastic anemia. CDR3s include the opening cysteine and the closing phenylalanine or tryptophan. A D gene is named only where the DNA matches it firmly. Clone size is given for some rows only: seen once, a few or many times, or a class if the clone is expanded.

V gene,J gene,clone size,D gene,CDR3 DNA,CDR3 protein
TRBV20-1,TRBJ1-4,-,-,TGCAGTGCTAGAAAGGGGTCAAGTAATGAAAAACTGTTTTTT,CSARKGSSNEKLFF
TRBV29-1,TRBJ2-7,-,TRBD1,TGCAGCGTTGCCCGGGACAGGGCCTACGAGCAGTACTTC,CSVARDRAYEQYF
TRBV5-1,TRBJ1-1,many,TRBD1,TGCGCCAGCAGCTTGGAAAACAGGGGATCGGCTGAAGCTTTCTTT,CASSLENRGSAEAFF
TRBV12-3/TRBV12-4,TRBJ1-2,-,-,TGTGCCAGCAGTTTATACAGGGAGGCCTATGGCTACACCTTC,CASSLYREAYGYTF
TRBV19,TRBJ2-7,once,-,TGTGCCAGTAGTATGGGCCTCCGGCAGTACTTC,CASSMGLRQYF
TRBV7-9,TRBJ1-2,medium-sized,-,TGTGCCAGCAGCTTAGGGATTGCGGGGTTCTATGGCTACACCTTC,CASSLGIAGFYGYTF
TRBV7-9,TRBJ2-7,once,-,TGTGCCAGCAGCTTGGGCGCAGGGGGGGACTCCTACGAGCAGTACTTC,CASSLGAGGDSYEQYF
TRBV5-4,TRBJ2-7,-,-,TGTGCCAGCAGCCAAGAGGGGGTAACTTACGAGCAGTACTTC,CASSQEGVTYEQYF
TRBV18,TRBJ2-7,many,-,TGTGCCAGCTCACCACTGGGCGATAGAGAGCAGTACTTC,CASSPLGDREQYF
TRBV7-2,TRBJ2-5,-,-,TGTGCCAGCAGCTTAGAAGATAACCCTTTAGAGACCCAGTACTTC,CASSLEDNPLETQYF
TRBV10-3,TRBJ2-7,-,-,TGTGCCATCAGCGAGACCTTTTACGAGCAGTACTTC,CAISETFYEQYF
TRBV20-1,TRBJ1-3,-,-,TGCAGTGCTAGACCGGACCCGAAGATTGGAAACACCATATATTTT,CSARPDPKIGNTIYF
TRBV5-1,TRBJ2-7,many,TRBD2,TGCGCCAGCAGCCCGGCTAGCGGAAGGGGGCAGTACTTC,CASSPASGRGQYF
TRBV20-1,TRBJ1-1,-,-,TGCAGTGCTGGCCTTAGTTACAGGGCTAACGCTGAAGCTTTCTTT,CSAGLSYRANAEAFF
TRBV20-1,TRBJ2-6,-,TRBD2,TGCAGTGCTAGTGACGGGGGGGCCGGGGCCAACGTCCTGACTTTC,CSASDGGAGANVLTF
TRBV5-4,TRBJ1-2,many,-,TGTGCCAGCAGCCGTACGGGGAGGGCCTATGGCTACACCTTC,CASSRTGRAYGYTF